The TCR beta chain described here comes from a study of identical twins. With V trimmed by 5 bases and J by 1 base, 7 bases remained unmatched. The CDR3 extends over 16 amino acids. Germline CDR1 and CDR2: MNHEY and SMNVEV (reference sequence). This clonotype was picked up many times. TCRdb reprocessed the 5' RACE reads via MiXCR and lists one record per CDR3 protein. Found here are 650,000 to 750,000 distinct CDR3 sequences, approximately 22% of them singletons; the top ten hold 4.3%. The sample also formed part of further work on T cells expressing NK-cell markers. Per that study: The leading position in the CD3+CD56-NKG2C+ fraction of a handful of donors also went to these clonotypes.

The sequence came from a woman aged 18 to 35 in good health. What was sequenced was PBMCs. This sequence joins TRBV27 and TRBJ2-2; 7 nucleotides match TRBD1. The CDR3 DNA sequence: TGTGCCAGCAGTCAAGGGGACAGCGTGAACACCGGGGAGCTGTTTTTT. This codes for CASSQGDSVNTGELFF.